These 15 T cell receptor beta chains share one sample of origin, sequenced in a study of identical twins. TCRdb fed the 5' RACE reads into MiXCR, producing one record per CDR3 protein. The sample consists of a few hundred thousand distinct CDR3 sequences, 14% of them appearing once. These same data were also listed under a study on yellow fever vaccine responses in identical twins.

The sample comprised CD4+ T cells sorted from blood. Receptors originate from a woman in her late teens or twenties in good health.

A few counts support this clonotype. The chain has TRBV7-3 and TRBJ1-6, with D unresolved. This CDR3 is 13 amino acids long. The V and J ends lost 4 bases and 13 bases respectively, with 14 bases between them. The germline CDR1 and CDR2 sequences are SGHTA and FQGTGA. The CDR3 sequence: CASSSWKDSPLHF. As DNA, the CDR3 is TGTGCCAGCAGCTCCTGGAAGGACTCGCCCCTCCACTTT.

This clonotype has only a few counts. V and J are TRBV21-1 and TRBJ1-6; TRBD1, the table's D call, lacks a check against the DNA. TRBV21-1 is a recognized pseudogene. The CDR3 contains 15 residues. The CDR3 DNA follows: TGTGCCAGCAGTAAAACGGACGGGAAAAATTCACCCCTCCACTTT. As protein: CASSKTDGKNSPLHF.

The table lists this clonotype with a few counts. The J gene is TRBJ2-1, the V gene TRBV20-1; possible D gene TRBD1, 6 bases. V shed 5 bases and J shed 7 bases, with 18 bases lying between them. Germline CDR1 and CDR2: DFQATT and SNEGSKA (reference sequence). This CDR3 has 14 amino acids. The CDR3: CSARDTRILNEQFF. CDR3 bases: TGCAGTGCTCGGGACACAAGGATTTTGAATGAGCAGTTCTTC.

This clonotype was counted only a few times. The V gene is TRBV9, the J gene TRBJ2-5; 8 bases align to TRBD2. The CDR3 has 18 residues. Germline V gene sequence: CDR1 SGDLS, CDR2 YYNGEE. V gave up 0 bases and J gave up 4 bases; unmatched junction bases: 14. The CDR3 reads CASSVGGGGQIRRETQYF. The CDR3 DNA reads as TGTGCCAGCAGCGTAGGTGGCGGGGGGCAAATACGTCGAGAGACCCAGTACTTC. Full variable domain (missing parts from reference TRBV9 and TRBJ2-5): DSGVTQTPKHLITATGQRVTLRCSPRSGDLSVYWYQQSLDQGLQFLIQYYNGEERAKGNILERFSAQQFPDLHSELNLSSLELGDSALYFCASSVGGGGQIRRETQYFGPGTRLLVL.

This clonotype has just a few counts. The V and J genes are TRBV10-3 and TRBJ2-2, with 12 bases aligning to TRBD2. The germline gives CDR1 ENHRY, CDR2 SYGVKD. V trimming: 6 bases; J trimming: 1 base; junction bases outside the gene matches: 15. The CDR3 extends over 20 amino acids. The CDR3 region is CAIRKQKGLAGPLNTGELFF. The CDR3 DNA reads as TGTGCCATCAGGAAGCAAAAAGGACTAGCGGGGCCTTTGAACACCGGGGAGCTGTTTTTT.

This clonotype has a handful of counts. The CDR3 loop reads CASSSGLAPIQETQYF. The DNA of the CDR3 is TGCGCCAGCAGCTCCGGACTAGCCCCAATACAAGAGACCCAGTACTTC. The chain employs TRBV5-1 and TRBJ2-5; TRBD2 matches at 8 bases. The V gene end was trimmed by 3 bases and the J gene end by 2 bases; junction bases not matched to a gene: 9. Germline loops: CDR1 SGHRS, CDR2 YFSETQ. This CDR3 is 16 amino acids long.

For this clonotype: At one end the junction does not follow the germline gene, possibly because of a read error. The V call is TRBV10-3, the J call TRBJ1-5; 8 bases are shared with TRBD1. This CDR3 has 13 residues. In germline, CDR1 is ENHRY, CDR2 SYGVKD. CDR3 in amino acids: CAISESTRTGLNF. CDR3 DNA: TGTGCCATCAGTGAGTCGACTCGGACAGGGTTGAATTTT.

V usage is TRBV27 and J usage is TRBJ2-5; 7 nucleotides line up with TRBD1. Germline V gene lookup returns CDR1 MNHEY and CDR2 SMNVEV (reference sequence). The J segment lost 5 bases and the V segment lost 6 bases, leaving 12 bases of the junction unmatched. This CDR3 has 15 amino acids. CDR3 DNA: TGTGCCAGCAGCCTAACCCTACAGGGGTGGGAGACCCAGTACTTC. It translates to CASSLTLQGWETQYF.

The chain carries TRBV12-3 or TRBV12-4 and TRBJ1-2; D possibly corresponds to TRBD1 (6 bases). The CDR3 is 13 amino acids. V gave up 2 bases and J gave up 11 bases, with 15 bases separating them. CDR3 sequence reads: CASSLWDIRRYTF. The CDR3 DNA reads TGTGCCAGCAGTTTATGGGACATAAGACGGTACACCTTC.

The chain couples TRBV29-1 to TRBJ2-2, with TRBD2 as a possible D gene (5 bases). Per the germline V gene, CDR1 is SQVTM and CDR2 is ANQGSEA. Between the trimmed V and J ends, which lost 3 bases and 0 bases, there was a span of 8 bases. The CDR3 covers 14 residues. The CDR3 region has the DNA TGCAGCGTTGATCGGGATTCGAACACCGGGGAGCTGTTTTTT. This translates into CSVDRDSNTGELFF.

This clonotype was picked up a small number of times. The genes are TRBV7-2 and TRBJ2-3, with TRBD1 identical over 9 bases. Germline lookup yields CDR1 SGHTA and CDR2 FQGNSA. The CDR3 is 15 amino acids. The V gene end was trimmed by 4 bases and the J gene end by 3 bases; junction bases not matched to a gene: 5. This CDR3 is CASSSDRGTTDTQYF. The CDR3 nucleotides are TGTGCCAGCAGCTCGGACAGGGGAACGACAGATACGCAGTATTTT.

The J gene is TRBJ2-6, the V gene TRBV28; D is unresolved. This CDR3 contains 13 residues. From germline, CDR1 is MDHEN and CDR2 SYDVKM. With 7 bases removed from V and 5 bases from J, the gap between germline ends came to 9 bases. The CDR3: CASNLIRANVLTF. The CDR3 region has the DNA TGTGCCAGCAATCTGATCAGGGCCAACGTCCTGACTTTC.

This CDR3 reads CASSLGLSGGLTDTQYF. In DNA form, the CDR3 reads TGCGCCAGCAGCTTGGGTCTCTCGGGGGGCCTAACAGATACGCAGTATTTT. The chain has TRBV5-1 and TRBJ2-3; tentatively, D is TRBD2 (7 bases). Trimming removed 0 bases at V and 3 bases at J, with 17 bases between. CDR1 and CDR2 (germline): SGHRS, YFSETQ. The CDR3 covers 17 residues.

V and J are TRBV12-3 or TRBV12-4 and TRBJ2-7; the D gene is possibly TRBD2 (5 bases). The CDR3 is 12 residues long. Trimming left V 5 bases short and J 5 bases short, with 10 bases between. CDR3 in DNA: TGTGCCAGCAGTCCAGCGGTGGACGAGCAGTACTTC. Its protein is CASSPAVDEQYF.

This clonotype was picked up one time. The chain uses TRBV7-6 and TRBJ2-5; D call uncertain. The germline gives CDR1 SGHVS, CDR2 FNYEAQ. The CDR3 spans 16 residues. V lost 1 base and J lost 5, with 17 bases in between. The CDR3 DNA is TGTGCCAGCAGCTTAGGAGCAGGCGCTCCTAGGGAGACCCAGTACTTC. Protein sequence: CASSLGAGAPRETQYF.